This record looks at one T cell receptor (beta chain) sequence and its context. The antigen is not known. At the end of more than 8 days of culture, CD4+ T cells were isolated. The data were taken from a study of vaccination effects on CD4 cells after COVID-19. This CDR3 has 13 residues. Germline values: CDR1 SGHDT, CDR2 YYEEEE. Trimming cost V 1 base and J 1 base, with 0 bases left between them. Assay: immunoSEQ multiplex PCR; the TCRdb copy retains only in-frame clones and omits some. The sample carries about 64,000 clones, under 80% recorded once. The TCR originated in a human donor who had a prior SARS-CoV-2 infection. This chain connects TRBV5-6 to TRBJ2-6; D is ambiguous. The sequenced sample was CD4+ T cells from PBMCs cultured without peptide, obtained before COVID-19 vaccination. CDR3 in DNA: TGTGCCAGCAGCTTGTCTGGGGCCAACGTCCTGACTTTC. This encodes CASSLSGANVLTF.